This TCR beta chain stems from a study of T cell responses to AZD1222 COVID-19 vaccine. The study, taken as a whole, reports: Repertoire collection took place solely once the T cell response had peaked. Dominant at 160-218 and 743-854, vaccine-associated CD4 TCRs also spanned spike.

Sequenced by immunoSEQ multiplex PCR; TCRdb stores in-frame clones only, minus some. The repertoire holds 15,000 to 19,000 clones, with about 88% as singletons. With respect to this clone: Its antigen remains unknown.

The receptor was derived from an adult who received the AZD1222 COVID-19 vaccine. The specimen was peripheral blood, collected 28 days after the second AZD1222 dose.

The CDR3 DNA is TGTGCCAGCAGCTTGAAATCCCCGGCGGACACCATATATTTT. It encodes CASSLKSPADTIYF. The rearrangement joins TRBV5-5 to TRBJ1-3; no definite D call. Trimming cost V 1 base and J 8 bases, with 13 bases left between them. In germline, CDR1 is SGHKS, CDR2 YYEKEE (reference sequence). The CDR3 length is 14 residues.